This is a list of T cell receptor beta chains from one sample in a study of identical twins. TCRdb analysed the 5' RACE reads with MiXCR anew, one entry per CDR3 protein. The repertoire has about 1.7 million distinct CDR3 sequences, about 31% of them found once; the top ten carry around 0.3%. The sequenced material came from cord blood. The receptors come from a newborn girl in good health. Each CDR3 is given with its conserved first and last residue. A D gene is named only where the DNA matches it firmly. Only part of the rows carry a size: once, few, many, or a class if the clone is expanded.

size: NA
V: TRBV12-3/TRBV12-4
D: NA
J: TRBJ2-1
CDR3: CASSTLTLLTRGTGYNERFF
DNA: TGTGCCAGCAGCACGTTGACGCTTTTAACGCGGGGGACAGGATACAATGAGCGGTTCTTC

size: NA
V: TRBV29-1
D: TRBD2
J: TRBJ2-1
CDR3: CSVVRGGQYNEQFF
DNA: TGCAGCGTTGTGCGGGGGGGGCAATACAATGAGCAGTTCTTC

size: NA
V: TRBV6-1
D: NA
J: TRBJ1-2
CDR3: CASSSSERYGYTF
DNA: TGTGCCAGCAGTTCATCTGAGCGTTATGGCTACACCTTC

size: few
V: TRBV9
D: NA
J: TRBJ2-3
CDR3: CASSVEKADTQYF
DNA: TGTGCCAGCAGCGTAGAAAAGGCAGATACGCAGTATTTT

size: NA
V: TRBV20-1
D: TRBD1
J: TRBJ2-7
CDR3: CSARDLGTDYEQYF
DNA: TGCAGTGCTAGAGATCTGGGGACAGACTACGAGCAGTACTTC

size: NA
V: TRBV7-9
D: NA
J: TRBJ2-5
CDR3: CASSLGVFQGHQETQYF
DNA: TGTGCCAGCAGCTTAGGGGTTTTCCAGGGGCACCAAGAGACCCAGTACTTC

size: NA
V: TRBV11-2
D: TRBD2
J: TRBJ2-1
CDR3: CASSLGAGPLRNEQFF
DNA: TGTGCCAGCAGCTTAGGAGCGGGGCCCCTTAGAAATGAGCAGTTCTTC

size: NA
V: TRBV28
D: NA
J: TRBJ1-2
CDR3: CACSLSAGSYGYTF
DNA: TGTGCCTGCAGTTTATCTGCAGGGAGCTATGGCTACACCTTC

size: few
V: TRBV20-1
D: TRBD1
J: TRBJ1-1
CDR3: CSALHAGTGNTEAFF
DNA: TGCAGTGCTCTTCACGCCGGGACAGGGAACACTGAAGCTTTCTTT

size: NA
V: TRBV11-1
D: TRBD2
J: TRBJ2-7
CDR3: CASSETTSGRAYSYEQYF
DNA: TGTGCCAGCAGCGAAACGACTAGCGGGAGGGCCTACTCCTACGAGCAGTACTTC

size: NA
V: TRBV24-1
D: TRBD1
J: TRBJ1-1
CDR3: CATSAGQGPEAFF
DNA: TGTGCCACCAGTGCGGGACAGGGGCCTGAAGCTTTCTTT

size: NA
V: TRBV28
D: TRBD2
J: TRBJ2-3
CDR3: CASSAVSGPPDTQYF
DNA: TGTGCCAGCAGTGCCGTTAGCGGGCCCCCAGATACGCAGTATTTT

size: NA
V: TRBV6-5
D: TRBD2
J: TRBJ2-7
CDR3: CASNIAGGPVDEQYF
DNA: TGTGCCAGCAACATAGCGGGAGGGCCCGTGGACGAGCAGTACTTC

size: NA
V: TRBV5-1
D: NA
J: TRBJ2-1
CDR3: CASSLRQGPNEQFF
DNA: TGCGCCAGCAGCTTGCGTCAGGGCCCCAATGAGCAGTTCTTC

size: NA
V: TRBV12-3/TRBV12-4
D: NA
J: TRBJ2-1
CDR3: CASSFARYEQFF
DNA: TGTGCCAGCAGTTTCGCTAGGTATGAGCAGTTCTTC

size: NA
V: TRBV7-2
D: TRBD1
J: TRBJ2-7
CDR3: CASSLDRQGFHNEQYF
DNA: TGTGCCAGCAGCTTAGATCGACAGGGGTTCCACAATGAGCAGTACTTC

size: few
V: TRBV7-2
D: NA
J: TRBJ1-6
CDR3: CASSPRDLPNSPPHF
DNA: TGTGCCAGCAGCCCCCGGGACCTTCCAAATTCACCCCCCCACTTT

size: few
V: TRBV27
D: TRBD1
J: TRBJ1-2
CDR3: CASSLSSGQGRANYGYTF
DNA: TGTGCCAGCAGTTTATCCTCGGGACAGGGGAGGGCTAACTATGGCTACACCTTC

size: few
V: TRBV20-1
D: NA
J: TRBJ2-3
CDR3: CSATWIGASTDTQYF
DNA: TGCAGTGCTACCTGGATCGGGGCTAGCACAGATACGCAGTATTTT

size: NA
V: TRBV6-1
D: NA
J: TRBJ1-1
CDR3: CASIRDQMNTEAFF
DNA: TGTGCCAGCATCAGAGACCAAATGAACACTGAAGCTTTCTTT

size: NA
V: TRBV20-1
D: NA
J: TRBJ1-1
CDR3: CSARSTGWDTEAFF
DNA: TGCAGTGCTAGATCTACGGGGTGGGACACTGAAGCTTTCTTT

size: NA
V: TRBV4-2
D: TRBD2
J: TRBJ2-3
CDR3: CASSQTPGGRVDTQYF
DNA: TGTGCCAGCAGCCAGACCCCGGGGGGGCGGGTAGATACGCAGTATTTT

size: few
V: TRBV25-1
D: NA
J: TRBJ2-7
CDR3: CASSEYPLYNRFPEQYF
DNA: TGTGCCAGCAGTGAATACCCCCTATATAACAGGTTCCCCGAGCAGTACTTC

size: many
V: TRBV2
D: NA
J: TRBJ2-3
CDR3: CASSGRGGRTDTQYF
DNA: TGTGCCAGCAGCGGGCGGGGAGGACGCACAGATACGCAGTATTTT

size: NA
V: TRBV7-2
D: NA
J: TRBJ2-7
CDR3: CASSPLASQYF
DNA: TGTGCCAGCAGCCCCCTAGCGTCACAGTACTTC

size: few
V: TRBV9
D: NA
J: TRBJ1-6
CDR3: CASSVEGGYNSPLHF
DNA: TGTGCCAGCAGCGTAGAAGGGGGCTATAATTCACCCCTCCACTTT